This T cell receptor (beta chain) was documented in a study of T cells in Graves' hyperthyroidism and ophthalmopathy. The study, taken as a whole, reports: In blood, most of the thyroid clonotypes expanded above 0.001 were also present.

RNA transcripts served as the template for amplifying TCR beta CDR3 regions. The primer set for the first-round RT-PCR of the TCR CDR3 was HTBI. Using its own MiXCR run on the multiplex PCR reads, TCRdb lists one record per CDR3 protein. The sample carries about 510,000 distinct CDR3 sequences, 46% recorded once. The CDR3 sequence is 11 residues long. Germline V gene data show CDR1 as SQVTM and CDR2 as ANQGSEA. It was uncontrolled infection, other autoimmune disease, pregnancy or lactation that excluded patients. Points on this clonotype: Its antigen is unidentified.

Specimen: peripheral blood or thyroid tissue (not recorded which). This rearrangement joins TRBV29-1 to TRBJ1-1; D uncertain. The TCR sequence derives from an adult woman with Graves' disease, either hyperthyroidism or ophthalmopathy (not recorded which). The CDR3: CSAGPGTEAFF. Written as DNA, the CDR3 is TGCAGTGCCGGGCCTGGCACTGAAGCTTTCTTT.